These T cell receptor beta chains were read from a single sample in a study of shared clonotypes between healthy human individuals. The table came from immunoSEQ multiplex PCR; TCRdb's copy has only in-frame clones and leaves some out. In the table there are about 680,000 clones, less than 80% of which are singletons. The sample consisted of memory CD4+ T cells sorted from blood. These receptors were taken from a young woman in good health. Each CDR3 is given with its conserved first and last residue. D genes are given only for firm matches. A row's size may be missing; if present it is once, few, many or a size class.

. . TRBJ2-7 TRBV28 13 CASIRTEPYEQYF TGTGCCAGCATTAGGACAGAGCCCTACGAGCAGTACTTC
. TRBD2 TRBJ2-3 TRBV5-1 16 CASSLLAGRSTDTQYF TGCGCCAGCAGCTTACTAGCGGGACGTAGCACAGATACGCAGTATTTT
. TRBD1 TRBJ2-3 TRBV6-1 15 CASSDRTGVKDTQYF TGTGCCAGCAGTGACCGGACAGGGGTTAAGGATACGCAGTATTTT
once . TRBJ2-4 TRBV7-2 13 CASGDKAKNIQYF TGTGCCAGCGGAGATAAAGCCAAAAACATTCAGTACTTC
few TRBD2 TRBJ2-7 TRBV4-2 16 CASRAYSGSHSGEQYF TGTGCCAGCAGGGCTTATAGCGGGAGTCATTCTGGCGAGCAGTACTTC
. . TRBJ1-5 TRBV19 13 CASSMSGEQPQHF TGTGCCAGTAGTATGTCTGGGGAACAGCCCCAGCATTTT
. TRBD1 TRBJ2-2 TRBV30 14 CAWKQGDNTGELFF TGTGCCTGGAAACAGGGGGATAACACCGGGGAGCTGTTTTTT
few . TRBJ2-5 TRBV5-1 14 CASSFGGGGETQYF TGCGCCAGCAGCTTCGGGGGAGGAGGAGAGACCCAGTACTTC
. . TRBJ2-7 TRBV28 13 CATRPGGSHEQYF TGTGCCACCAGGCCCGGGGGCAGCCACGAGCAGTACTTC
once . TRBJ1-1 TRBV7-9 15 CASSSGGGMNTEAFF TGTGCCAGCAGCTCCGGAGGGGGGATGAACACTGAAGCTTTCTTT
. . TRBJ2-3 TRBV11-2 12 CASSPSADTQYF TGTGCCAGCAGCCCCTCGGCGGATACGCAGTATTTT
. . TRBJ2-5 TRBV11-2 14 CASSAGAFRETQYF TGTGCCAGCAGCGCAGGGGCGTTCCGAGAGACCCAGTACTTC
many TRBD1 TRBJ2-7 TRBV5-1 14 CASSPGTGGLIMHF TGCGCCAGCAGCCCTGGGACAGGGGGCTTGATTATGCACTTC
. TRBD1 TRBJ1-2 TRBV9 14 CASSVLSGQGSYTF TGTGCCAGCAGCGTCCTTTCGGGACAGGGTTCCTACACCTTC
. . TRBJ2-5 TRBV7-8 16 CASSLVGSQMQETQYF TGTGCCAGCAGCTTAGTGGGGTCACAGATGCAAGAGACCCAGTACTTC
few TRBD1 TRBJ2-2 TRBV5-1 14 CASSQDREAGELFF TGCGCCAGCAGCCAGGACAGGGAGGCCGGGGAGCTGTTTTTT
. . TRBJ2-7 TRBV4-2 14 CASSQDENGSSKYF TGTGCCAGCAGCCAAGATGAGAACGGAAGCTCTAAGTACTTC
. TRBD1 TRBJ2-7 TRBV18 16 CASSPRVGQGFLEQYF TGTGCCAGCTCCCCGCGAGTGGGACAGGGCTTCCTCGAGCAGTACTTC
. TRBD1 TRBJ2-7 TRBV10-3 13 CATNPGGTYEQYF TGTGCCACCAATCCAGGGGGAACCTACGAGCAGTACTTC
. . TRBJ1-1 TRBV5-4 14 CASSLASTNTEAFF TGTGCCAGCAGCTTGGCGTCGACGAACACTGAAGCTTTCTTT
. TRBD1 TRBJ2-3 TRBV5-1 15 CASSLGQGASDTQYF TGCGCCAGCAGCTTAGGGCAGGGGGCTTCAGATACGCAGTATTTT
. . TRBJ1-1 TRBV6-6 13 CASMWEQNTEAFF TGTGCCAGCATGTGGGAGCAGAACACTGAAGCTTTCTTT
. TRBD2 TRBJ2-3 TRBV4-1 16 CASSHGIAGITDTQYF TGCGCCAGCAGCCACGGGATAGCGGGAATCACAGATACGCAGTATTTT
. . TRBJ2-7 TRBV12-1 14 CASSFDHVGYEQYF TGTGCCAGCAGCTTTGATCATGTCGGCTACGAGCAGTACTTC
. TRBD2 TRBJ2-2 TRBV9 17 CASSVVPTSGRAGELFF TGTGCCAGCAGCGTAGTCCCGACTAGCGGGAGGGCCGGGGAGCTGTTTTTT
. . TRBJ2-7 TRBV27 13 CASSRIQGYEQYF TGTGCCAGCAGTCGCATCCAGGGCTACGAGCAGTACTTC
. . TRBJ2-3 TRBV14 15 CASSQWGASTDTQYF TGTGCCAGCAGCCAATGGGGGGCTAGCACAGATACGCAGTATTTT
. . TRBJ2-5 TRBV7-2 16 CASSLNEGYFGETQYF TGTGCCAGCAGCTTAAATGAGGGTTACTTCGGGGAGACCCAGTACTTC
. . TRBJ2-7 TRBV14 15 CASSRQSGNAYEQYF TGTGCCAGCAGCCGCCAATCGGGGAACGCCTACGAGCAGTACTTC
few TRBD1 TRBJ1-1 TRBV18 16 CASSPPNTGVGTEAFF TGTGCCAGCTCACCACCGAACACAGGGGTTGGAACTGAAGCTTTCTTT
. TRBD2 TRBJ2-1 TRBV7-6 16 CASSLGVSSGSGEQFF TGTGCCAGCAGCTTAGGTGTTTCTAGCGGGAGCGGTGAGCAGTTCTTC
. TRBD1 TRBJ1-2 TRBV11-2 14 CASSQDRANYGYTF TGTGCCAGCAGCCAGGACAGGGCCAACTATGGCTACACCTTC
many . TRBJ2-7 TRBV11-2 12 CASSLDGYEQYF TGTGCCAGCAGCTTAGACGGCTACGAGCAGTACTTC
few . TRBJ2-3 TRBV4-1 12 CASSHLTDTQYF TGCGCCAGCAGCCACCTCACAGATACGCAGTATTTT
once TRBD2 TRBJ2-7 TRBV18 13 CASSPTGGYEQYF TGTGCCAGCTCACCTACGGGGGGCTACGAGCAGTACTTC
. TRBD1 TRBJ2-1 TRBV5-1 14 CASTPGQGTNEQFF TGCGCCAGCACGCCGGGACAGGGCACAAATGAGCAGTTCTTC
. TRBD2 TRBJ2-5 TRBV7-7 16 CASSTTSGMGLETQYF TGTGCCAGCAGCACAACTAGCGGGATGGGGTTGGAGACCCAGTACTTC
once TRBD2 TRBJ2-5 TRBV28 16 CASSKPGLADQETQYF TGTGCCAGCAGTAAACCGGGACTAGCGGACCAAGAGACCCAGTACTTC
. TRBD2 TRBJ2-7 TRBV19 17 CASSIRASGRRTYEQYF TGTGCCAGTAGTATACGAGCTAGCGGGAGGCGGACTTACGAGCAGTACTTC
. TRBD2 TRBJ2-1 TRBV7-9 15 CASSLASGGYNEQFF TGTGCCAGCAGCTTAGCTAGCGGGGGATACAATGAGCAGTTCTTC
once TRBD2 TRBJ2-1 TRBV30 15 CAWSRGSGIDNEQFF TGTGCCTGGAGTCGGGGTAGCGGGATAGACAATGAGCAGTTCTTC
. . TRBJ2-1 TRBV2 15 CASETERAQDNEQFF TGTGCCAGCGAGACTGAGAGGGCTCAGGACAATGAGCAGTTCTTC